This T cell receptor (beta chain) emerged from a study of cytomegalovirus exposure and HLA in healthy donors. Background on the study: Out of approximately 400 genotyped donors, roughly 80% belonged to the Caucasian-associated ancestry cluster.

This clone was seen a few times. Its target is unknown. The CDR3 is 15 residues long. With 2 bases removed from V and 0 bases from J, the gap between germline ends came to 8 bases. From germline, CDR1 is KGHSH and CDR2 LQKENI. In the PCR, 60 Vbeta and 13 Jbeta primers were used. The method was immunoSEQ multiplex PCR; TCRdb's version includes in-frame clones alone and lacks a portion of them. The table records around 110,000 clones, about three quarters of them present only once. Whole-study results and caveats: Certain sequence variants were highly shared and formed a cluster, and this cluster was likely a sequencing artifact. The study flagged about 150 TCR beta chains as cytomegalovirus-associated.

The sequence derives from a woman aged 45 to 65 in good health and CMV-seropositive. What was sequenced was PBMCs. The chain has TRBV18 and TRBJ1-5; no definite D call. The CDR3 DNA sequence: TGTGCCAGCTCACCAGGCGGCAATAGCAATCAGCCCCAGCATTTT. Protein: CASSPGGNSNQPQHF.